This TCR beta chain was sequenced for a study of blood T cell repertoires in COVID-19. About the research overall: Acute and convalescent COVID-19 specimens originated in the United States, Italy and Spain. From T cells, B-cell-depleted T cells, or PBMCs came the material, which was cDNA or gDNA.

In germline, CDR1 is MNHEY, CDR2 SVGAGI. CDR3 length: 15 amino acids. V was clipped by 0 bases and J by 3 bases, with 8 bases between them. Source study methods: Estimation of nucleated cell counts was performed using reference gene primer amplification. TCRdb's copy holds only in-frame clones and misses some; the assay was immunoSEQ multiplex PCR. The V and J calls and the clone size are those of that table, but D and trimming were determined from the DNA. The sample has around 110,000 clones; less than 85% are singletons. The sequencing input was peripheral blood. This receptor was identified in a man aged 25-45 years with acute or convalescent COVID-19. The genes are TRBV6-5 and TRBJ1-4; D possibly corresponds to TRBD1 (5 bases). CDR3 residues: CASSYSTAANEKLFF. CDR3 DNA sequence: TGTGCCAGCAGTTACTCGACAGCCGCTAATGAAAAACTGTTTTTT.